Listed below are T cell receptor beta chains from one sample, sequenced in a study. TCRdb used MiXCR to reprocess the RT-PCR reads, holding one entry per CDR3 protein. The repertoire has about 700,000 distinct CDR3 sequences, 12% to 15% of them found once; the top ten carry roughly 3.9%. The source material was memory CD4+ T cells from blood. The receptors originated from a female donor in good health, serving as a healthy control. The CDR3 runs from the conserved cysteine through the conserved F or W. The order of the fields is D gene, J gene, V gene, clone size, CDR3 length, CDR3 DNA, CDR3 protein. The D gene is left open where the match is weak. Clone size is stated in some rows and not others, as once, few, many or a class when expanded.

d_gene: TRBD1; j_gene: TRBJ2-7; v_gene: TRBV5-1; abundance: -; len: 13; CDR3nt: TGCGCCAGCAGCGGGACAGCTCCCTACGAGCAGTACTTC; CDR3aa: CASSGTAPYEQYF
d_gene: -; j_gene: TRBJ2-1; v_gene: TRBV20-1; abundance: -; len: 20; CDR3nt: TGCAGTGCTCGGCCAGTGGGCAGCGTGCGATCTAGAAGCGGCTACAATGAGCAGTTCTTC; CDR3aa: CSARPVGSVRSRSGYNEQFF
d_gene: -; j_gene: TRBJ2-4; v_gene: TRBV6-6; abundance: many; len: 16; CDR3nt: TGTGCCAGCAGCCCCCCAGCGGTTCTAGCCAAAAACATTCAGTACTTC; CDR3aa: CASSPPAVLAKNIQYF
d_gene: TRBD2; j_gene: TRBJ2-7; v_gene: TRBV4-3; abundance: many; len: 16; CDR3nt: TGCGCCAGCAGCCGACAAACTAGCGGAGGATCCTACGAGCAGTACTTC; CDR3aa: CASSRQTSGGSYEQYF
d_gene: TRBD1; j_gene: TRBJ1-1; v_gene: TRBV12-3/TRBV12-4; abundance: many; len: 14; CDR3nt: TGTGCCAGCACCCAAGGACAGGGGAACACTGAAGCTTTCTTT; CDR3aa: CASTQGQGNTEAFF
d_gene: -; j_gene: TRBJ2-1; v_gene: TRBV20-1; abundance: -; len: 11; CDR3nt: TGCAGTGCTAGTAGGGCTAATGAGCAGTTCTTC; CDR3aa: CSASRANEQFF
d_gene: -; j_gene: TRBJ1-2; v_gene: TRBV28; abundance: few; len: 13; CDR3nt: TGTGCCAGCAGTTTAGGGGGGCACTATGGCTACACCTTC; CDR3aa: CASSLGGHYGYTF
d_gene: -; j_gene: TRBJ2-3; v_gene: TRBV20-1; abundance: -; len: 13; CDR3nt: TGCAGTGTTAGTGGCGGGGGCACAGATACGCAGTATTTT; CDR3aa: CSVSGGGTDTQYF
d_gene: TRBD1; j_gene: TRBJ1-2; v_gene: TRBV5-1; abundance: many; len: 15; CDR3nt: TGCGCCAGCAGCCTCCCCGGGACAGAGATTTATGGCTACACCTTC; CDR3aa: CASSLPGTEIYGYTF
d_gene: -; j_gene: TRBJ2-7; v_gene: TRBV20-1; abundance: few; len: 11; CDR3nt: TGCAGTGCTCACCGGGGATACGAGCAGTACTTC; CDR3aa: CSAHRGYEQYF
d_gene: -; j_gene: TRBJ2-3; v_gene: TRBV27; abundance: -; len: 18; CDR3nt: TGTGCCAGCAGCCGGGGAGTTGGGACCCCGCCGCACACAGATACGCAGTATTTT; CDR3aa: CASSRGVGTPPHTDTQYF
d_gene: -; j_gene: TRBJ1-1; v_gene: TRBV18; abundance: -; len: 18; CDR3nt: TGTGCCAGCTCACCACCGTCCGGGGGGCCCAGGGCGGACACTGAAGCTTTCTTT; CDR3aa: CASSPPSGGPRADTEAFF
d_gene: TRBD1; j_gene: TRBJ2-5; v_gene: TRBV28; abundance: few; len: 14; CDR3nt: TGTGCCAGCAGTCCCGCGACAGGGTCCGAGACCCAGTACTTC; CDR3aa: CASSPATGSETQYF
d_gene: TRBD2; j_gene: TRBJ2-7; v_gene: TRBV5-1; abundance: -; len: 17; CDR3nt: TGCGCCAGCAGCCAGGCCACTGGACTAGCGGGAGGGAACGAGCAGTACTTC; CDR3aa: CASSQATGLAGGNEQYF
d_gene: -; j_gene: TRBJ2-5; v_gene: TRBV15; abundance: many; len: 12; CDR3nt: TGTGCCACCAGCAGAGTAGCGGAGACCCAGTACTTC; CDR3aa: CATSRVAETQYF
d_gene: -; j_gene: TRBJ2-1; v_gene: TRBV9; abundance: -; len: 17; CDR3nt: TGTGCCAGCAGCGTAGTGGAGGGAGCTAGCGCCTACAATGAGCAGTTCTTC; CDR3aa: CASSVVEGASAYNEQFF
d_gene: TRBD2; j_gene: TRBJ2-1; v_gene: TRBV7-7; abundance: few; len: 17; CDR3nt: TGTGCCAGCAGCCCCCAGGGGACTAGCGGTTCCTACAATGAGCAGTTCTTC; CDR3aa: CASSPQGTSGSYNEQFF
d_gene: -; j_gene: TRBJ1-1; v_gene: TRBV20-1; abundance: -; len: 12; CDR3nt: TGCAGTGCTAGATCTGGGATCACTGAAGCTTTCTTT; CDR3aa: CSARSGITEAFF
d_gene: TRBD1; j_gene: TRBJ1-1; v_gene: TRBV24-1; abundance: -; len: 13; CDR3nt: TGTGCCACCAGTGACCCCGGGACAGCTGAAGCTTTCTTT; CDR3aa: CATSDPGTAEAFF
d_gene: TRBD1; j_gene: TRBJ1-1; v_gene: TRBV25-1; abundance: -; len: 14; CDR3nt: TGTGCCAGCAGTGGATCGACAGGGCACTCTGAAGCTTTCTTT; CDR3aa: CASSGSTGHSEAFF
d_gene: -; j_gene: TRBJ2-7; v_gene: TRBV28; abundance: -; len: 14; CDR3nt: TGTGCCAGCACCCCAGGCAGTCTGAGCTACGAGCAGTACTTC; CDR3aa: CASTPGSLSYEQYF
d_gene: TRBD2; j_gene: TRBJ2-4; v_gene: TRBV20-1; abundance: few; len: 16; CDR3nt: TGCAGTGCTAGGCCCTCGGGACTAGTCGGCAAAAACATTCAGTACTTC; CDR3aa: CSARPSGLVGKNIQYF
d_gene: -; j_gene: TRBJ2-7; v_gene: TRBV7-9; abundance: few; len: 15; CDR3nt: TGTGCCAGCAGCCCGTGGGACACACGCTCCTACGAGCAGTACTTC; CDR3aa: CASSPWDTRSYEQYF
d_gene: TRBD1; j_gene: TRBJ1-1; v_gene: TRBV27; abundance: few; len: 13; CDR3nt: TGTGCCAGCCCGACAGGGCCTAACACTGAAGCTTTCTTT; CDR3aa: CASPTGPNTEAFF
d_gene: -; j_gene: TRBJ1-5; v_gene: TRBV7-8; abundance: -; len: 13; CDR3nt: TGTGCCAGCAGCTTAATAGCTTCTCAGCCCCAGCATTTT; CDR3aa: CASSLIASQPQHF
d_gene: TRBD1; j_gene: TRBJ2-2; v_gene: TRBV28; abundance: few; len: 15; CDR3nt: TGTGCCAGCAGGCCACAGGGGGCAGGCACCGGGGAGCTGTTTTTT; CDR3aa: CASRPQGAGTGELFF
d_gene: TRBD1; j_gene: TRBJ1-5; v_gene: TRBV6-2/TRBV6-3; abundance: -; len: 13; CDR3nt: TGTGCCAGCAATGGACAGGGAAATCAGCCCCAGCATTTT; CDR3aa: CASNGQGNQPQHF
d_gene: TRBD1; j_gene: TRBJ1-1; v_gene: TRBV20-1; abundance: -; len: 17; CDR3nt: TGCAGTGCTAGAGAGCGTCTACAGACAGGGCGGAGGACTGAAGCTTTCTTT; CDR3aa: CSARERLQTGRRTEAFF
d_gene: -; j_gene: TRBJ1-5; v_gene: TRBV5-5; abundance: -; len: 16; CDR3nt: TGTGCCAGCAGCTTGGCCTCGGGGGTAGGCAATCAGCCCCAGCATTTT; CDR3aa: CASSLASGVGNQPQHF
d_gene: TRBD2; j_gene: TRBJ2-7; v_gene: TRBV20-1; abundance: -; len: 17; CDR3nt: TGCAGTGCTAGAGATATGAGCGGGAGGGGAAGCTCCTACGAGCAGTACTTC; CDR3aa: CSARDMSGRGSSYEQYF
d_gene: -; j_gene: TRBJ2-1; v_gene: TRBV29-1; abundance: few; len: 12; CDR3nt: TGCAGCGTTGAGTTTCCTTACAATGAGCAGTTCTTC; CDR3aa: CSVEFPYNEQFF
d_gene: -; j_gene: TRBJ1-1; v_gene: TRBV27; abundance: many; len: 12; CDR3nt: TGTGCCAGCAGGGGGTTGAACACTGAAGCTTTCTTT; CDR3aa: CASRGLNTEAFF
d_gene: TRBD1; j_gene: TRBJ1-2; v_gene: TRBV5-1; abundance: -; len: 14; CDR3nt: TGCGCCAGCAGCTTGTCCGGGACAGGGTATGGCTACACCTTC; CDR3aa: CASSLSGTGYGYTF
d_gene: -; j_gene: TRBJ1-2; v_gene: TRBV12-3/TRBV12-4; abundance: -; len: 14; CDR3nt: TGTGCCAGCAGCTCCCCCCCACGGACCTATGGCTACACCTTC; CDR3aa: CASSSPPRTYGYTF
d_gene: -; j_gene: TRBJ2-3; v_gene: TRBV6-1; abundance: -; len: 14; CDR3nt: TGTGCCAGCAGTGTGAGGAGGACCACAGATACGCAGTATTTT; CDR3aa: CASSVRRTTDTQYF
d_gene: -; j_gene: TRBJ1-1; v_gene: TRBV6-1; abundance: -; len: 15; CDR3nt: TGTGCCAGCAGTGTACGGGGGGCCCCGGAGACTGAAGCTTTCTTT; CDR3aa: CASSVRGAPETEAFF
d_gene: TRBD1; j_gene: TRBJ2-7; v_gene: TRBV7-3; abundance: many; len: 16; CDR3nt: TGTGCCAGCAGCTTAACAGCGGACAGGGGAGGCGGGGAGCAGTACTTC; CDR3aa: CASSLTADRGGGEQYF
d_gene: -; j_gene: TRBJ2-7; v_gene: TRBV19; abundance: -; len: 15; CDR3nt: TGTGCCAGTAGTATAGCCGTTGGCGGGACGACCGCTGCGTACTTC; CDR3aa: CASSIAVGGTTAAYF
d_gene: TRBD1; j_gene: TRBJ1-2; v_gene: TRBV15; abundance: -; len: 14; CDR3nt: TGTGCCACGAGCCGGGACAGGGCCCTCTATGGCTACACCTTC; CDR3aa: CATSRDRALYGYTF
d_gene: -; j_gene: TRBJ2-3; v_gene: TRBV12-3/TRBV12-4; abundance: many; len: 17; CDR3nt: TGTGCCAGCAGTTTTTCGTTGGACAGAGGGGAAAGTGATACGCAGTATTTT; CDR3aa: CASSFSLDRGESDTQYF
d_gene: -; j_gene: TRBJ2-3; v_gene: TRBV5-6; abundance: -; len: 17; CDR3nt: TGTGCCAGCAGCTTGTGGGCAGGGATTGTCGCACCAGATACGCAGTATTTT; CDR3aa: CASSLWAGIVAPDTQYF
d_gene: -; j_gene: TRBJ1-1; v_gene: TRBV20-1; abundance: few; len: 14; CDR3nt: TGCAGTGCTAGTCGGGCAGGGAGTTTCACTGAAGCTTTCTTT; CDR3aa: CSASRAGSFTEAFF
d_gene: -; j_gene: TRBJ1-2; v_gene: TRBV4-3; abundance: few; len: 15; CDR3nt: TGCGCCAGCAGCCAAGAGTACGACGGGAGCTATGGCTACACCTTC; CDR3aa: CASSQEYDGSYGYTF
d_gene: TRBD1; j_gene: TRBJ1-2; v_gene: TRBV12-3/TRBV12-4; abundance: few; len: 16; CDR3nt: TGTGCCAGCAGCAAAACCGGGACAGGGTCGGCCCATGGCTACACCTTC; CDR3aa: CASSKTGTGSAHGYTF
d_gene: -; j_gene: TRBJ1-2; v_gene: TRBV20-1; abundance: -; len: 15; CDR3nt: TGCAGTGCTAGTCCCTACGGGGGTATGCATGAAGGCTACACCTTC; CDR3aa: CSASPYGGMHEGYTF